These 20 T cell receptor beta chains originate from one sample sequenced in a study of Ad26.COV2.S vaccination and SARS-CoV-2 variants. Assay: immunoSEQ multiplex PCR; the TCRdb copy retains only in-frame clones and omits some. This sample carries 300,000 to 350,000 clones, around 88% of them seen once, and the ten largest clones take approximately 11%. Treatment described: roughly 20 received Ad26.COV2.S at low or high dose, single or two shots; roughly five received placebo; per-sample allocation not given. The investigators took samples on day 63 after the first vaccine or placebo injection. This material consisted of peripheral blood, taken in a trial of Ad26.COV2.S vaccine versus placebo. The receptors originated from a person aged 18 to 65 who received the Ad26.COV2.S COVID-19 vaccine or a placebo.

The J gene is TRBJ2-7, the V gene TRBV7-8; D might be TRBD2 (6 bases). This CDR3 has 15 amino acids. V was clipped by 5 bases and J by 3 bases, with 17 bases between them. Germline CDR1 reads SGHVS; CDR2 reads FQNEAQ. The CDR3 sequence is CASSLGTPPVYEQYF. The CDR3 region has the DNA TGTGCCAGCAGCCTGGGGACTCCCCCGGTCTACGAGCAGTACTTC.

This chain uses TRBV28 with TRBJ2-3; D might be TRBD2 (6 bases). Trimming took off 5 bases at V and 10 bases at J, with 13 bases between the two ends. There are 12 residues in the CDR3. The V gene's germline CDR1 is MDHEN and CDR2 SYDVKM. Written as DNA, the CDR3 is TGTGCCAGCAGTCGCGCTTGGGGGGCGCAGTATTTT. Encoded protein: CASSRAWGAQYF.

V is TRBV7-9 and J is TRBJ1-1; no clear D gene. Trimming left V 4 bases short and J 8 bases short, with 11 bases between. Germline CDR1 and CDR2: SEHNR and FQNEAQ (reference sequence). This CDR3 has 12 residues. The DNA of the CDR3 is TGTGCCAGCAGCTCAAGGACCTACGAAGCTTTCTTT. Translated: CASSSRTYEAFF.

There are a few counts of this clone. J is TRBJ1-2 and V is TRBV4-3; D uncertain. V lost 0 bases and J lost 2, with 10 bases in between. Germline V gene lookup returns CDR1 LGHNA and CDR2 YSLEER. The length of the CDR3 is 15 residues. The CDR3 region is CASSQDHDTNYGYTF. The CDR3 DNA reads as TGCGCCAGCAGCCAAGATCATGACACCAACTATGGCTACACCTTC.

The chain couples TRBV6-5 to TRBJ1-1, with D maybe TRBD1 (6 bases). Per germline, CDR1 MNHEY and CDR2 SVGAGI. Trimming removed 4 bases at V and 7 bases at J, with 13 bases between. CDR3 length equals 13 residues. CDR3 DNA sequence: TGTGCCAGCAGTTTGGGGGGCAGGGGTGAAGCTTTCTTT. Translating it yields CASSLGGRGEAFF.

CDR3 residues: CASSLGRGHQEQYF. As DNA, the CDR3 is TGTGCCAGCAGTTTGGGCAGGGGGCATCAGGAGCAGTACTTC. The chain uses TRBV27 and TRBJ2-7; 8 nucleotides match TRBD1. After removal of 3 bases from V and 7 bases from J, the junction contained 8 bases not matched to a gene. CDR1 is MNHEY and CDR2 is SMNVEV in the germline V gene (reference sequence). The length of the CDR3 is 14 residues.

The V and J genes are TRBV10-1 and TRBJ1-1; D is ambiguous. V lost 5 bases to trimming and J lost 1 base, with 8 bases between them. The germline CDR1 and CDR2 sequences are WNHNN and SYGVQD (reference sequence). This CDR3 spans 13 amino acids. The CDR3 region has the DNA TGCGCCAGCAGTAACCCCCAGAACACTGAAGCTTTCTTT. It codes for CASSNPQNTEAFF.

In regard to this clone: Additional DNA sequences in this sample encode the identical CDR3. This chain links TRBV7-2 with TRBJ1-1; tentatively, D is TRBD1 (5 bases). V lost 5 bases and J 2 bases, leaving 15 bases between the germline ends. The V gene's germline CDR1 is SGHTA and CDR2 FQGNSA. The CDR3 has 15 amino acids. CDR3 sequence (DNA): TGTGCCAGCAGCCCCACCCTCGGGGCTAACACTGAAGCTTTCTTT. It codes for CASSPTLGANTEAFF.

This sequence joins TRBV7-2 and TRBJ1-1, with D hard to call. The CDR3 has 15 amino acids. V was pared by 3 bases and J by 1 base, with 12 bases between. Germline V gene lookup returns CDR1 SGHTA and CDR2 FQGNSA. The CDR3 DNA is TGTGCCAGCAGCTTGCAGAGTCGGGGGAACACTGAAGCTTTCTTT. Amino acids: CASSLQSRGNTEAFF.

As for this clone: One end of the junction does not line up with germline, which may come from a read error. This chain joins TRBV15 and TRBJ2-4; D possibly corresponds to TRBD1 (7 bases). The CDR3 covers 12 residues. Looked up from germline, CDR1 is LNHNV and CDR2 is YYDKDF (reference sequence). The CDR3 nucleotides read TGTGCCACCAGCAAAAAGGCGGGACAGACTAGCTTC. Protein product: CATSKKAGQTSF.

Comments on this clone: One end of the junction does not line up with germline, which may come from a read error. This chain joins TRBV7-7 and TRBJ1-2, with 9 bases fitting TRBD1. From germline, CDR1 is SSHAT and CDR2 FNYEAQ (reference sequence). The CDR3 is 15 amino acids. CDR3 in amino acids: CASSSGDRDRNGYTF. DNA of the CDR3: TGTGCTAGCAGCTCAGGGGACAGGGACAGAAATGGCTACACCTTC.

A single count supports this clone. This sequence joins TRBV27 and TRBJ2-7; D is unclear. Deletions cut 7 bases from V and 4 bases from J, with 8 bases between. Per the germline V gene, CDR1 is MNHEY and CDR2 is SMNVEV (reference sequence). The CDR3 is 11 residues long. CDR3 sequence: CASTGPYEQYF. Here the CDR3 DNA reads TGTGCCAGCACCGGACCATACGAGCAGTACTTC.

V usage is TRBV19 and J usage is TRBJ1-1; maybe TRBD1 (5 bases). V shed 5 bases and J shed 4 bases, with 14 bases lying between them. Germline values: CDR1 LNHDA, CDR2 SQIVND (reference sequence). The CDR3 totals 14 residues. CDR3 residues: CASSFSVGGTEAFF. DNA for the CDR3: TGTGCCAGTAGTTTCTCTGTGGGGGGCACTGAAGCTTTCTTT.

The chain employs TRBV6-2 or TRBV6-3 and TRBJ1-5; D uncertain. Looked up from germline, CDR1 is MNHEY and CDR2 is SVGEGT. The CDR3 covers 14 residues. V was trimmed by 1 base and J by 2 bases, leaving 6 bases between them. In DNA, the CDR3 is TGTGCCAGCAGTTACTATGGCGGCAATCAGCCCCAGCATTTT. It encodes CASSYYGGNQPQHF.

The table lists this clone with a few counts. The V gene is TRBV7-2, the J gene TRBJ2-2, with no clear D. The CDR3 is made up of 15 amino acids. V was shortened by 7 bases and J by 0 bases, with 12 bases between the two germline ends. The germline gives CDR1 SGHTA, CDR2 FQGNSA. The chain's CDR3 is CASTLSRPNTGELFF. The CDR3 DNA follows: TGTGCCAGCACCCTAAGTCGACCGAACACCGGGGAGCTGTTTTTT.

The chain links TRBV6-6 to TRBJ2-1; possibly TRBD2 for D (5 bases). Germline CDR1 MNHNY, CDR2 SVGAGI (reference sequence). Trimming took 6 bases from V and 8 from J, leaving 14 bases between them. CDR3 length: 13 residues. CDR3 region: CASRKTSGDEQFF. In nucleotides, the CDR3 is TGTGCCAGCAGAAAAACTAGTGGCGATGAGCAGTTCTTC.

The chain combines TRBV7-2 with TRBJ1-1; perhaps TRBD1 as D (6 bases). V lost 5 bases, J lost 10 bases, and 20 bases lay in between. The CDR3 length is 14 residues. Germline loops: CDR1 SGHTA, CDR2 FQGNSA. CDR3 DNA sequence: TGTGCCAGCAGCCCCGCCAGGGGAGGTTGGGTAGCTTTCTTT. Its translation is CASSPARGGWVAFF.

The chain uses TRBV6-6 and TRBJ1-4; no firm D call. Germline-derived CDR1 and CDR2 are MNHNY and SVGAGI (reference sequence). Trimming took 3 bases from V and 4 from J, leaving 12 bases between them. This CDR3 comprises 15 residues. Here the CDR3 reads CASSYIQTNNEKLFF. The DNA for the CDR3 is TGTGCCAGCAGTTATATACAGACCAATAATGAAAAACTGTTTTTT.

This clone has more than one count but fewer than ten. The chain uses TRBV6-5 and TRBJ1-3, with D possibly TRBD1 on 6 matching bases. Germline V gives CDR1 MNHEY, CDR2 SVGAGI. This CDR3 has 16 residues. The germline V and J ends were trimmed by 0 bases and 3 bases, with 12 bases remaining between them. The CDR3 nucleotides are TGTGCCAGCAGTTACTCGGGGGCCCCCGTTGGAAACACCATATATTTT. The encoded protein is CASSYSGAPVGNTIYF.

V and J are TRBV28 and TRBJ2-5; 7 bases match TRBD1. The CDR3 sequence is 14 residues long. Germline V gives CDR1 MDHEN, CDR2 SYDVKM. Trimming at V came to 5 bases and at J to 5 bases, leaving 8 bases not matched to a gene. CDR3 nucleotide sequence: TGTGCCAGCAGTCCCCGAGACAGGGAGGAGACCCAGTACTTC. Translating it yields CASSPRDREETQYF.